The 4 T cell receptor beta chains below all came from one sample that was sequenced in a study of cytomegalovirus exposure and HLA in healthy donors. Primers included in the PCR were 60 Vbeta and 13 Jbeta primers. Method: immunoSEQ multiplex PCR; TCRdb's copy keeps in-frame clones and lacks some. Of approximately 190,000 clones listed, approximately 80% were seen once; the top ten hold about 3.5%. The source material was PBMCs. These receptors were obtained from a man in his forties in good health and CMV-seropositive.

This clone was counted only a few times. This sequence joins TRBV5-1 and TRBJ1-5; no clear D. Germline CDR1 is SGHRS and CDR2 is YFSETQ. The ends were cut back, 0 bases at V and 4 bases at J, with 5 bases in the middle. The CDR3 is made up of 13 amino acids. This CDR3 is CASSLATNQPQHF. In nucleotides, the CDR3 is TGCGCCAGCAGCTTGGCCACTAATCAGCCCCAGCATTTT.

The rearrangement joins TRBV6-6 to TRBJ2-7, with D hard to call. This CDR3 has 13 residues. The ends were cut back, 6 bases at V and 4 bases at J, with 13 bases in the middle. Germline CDR1 and CDR2: MNHNY and SVGAGI (reference sequence). CDR3 bases: TGTGCCAGCAGGAACCCTGTGACATACGAGCAGTACTTC. It specifies CASRNPVTYEQYF.

The chain is built from TRBV6-1 and TRBJ1-5; maybe TRBD1 (5 bases). This CDR3 contains 16 residues. V dropped 3 bases and J dropped 6 bases, with 18 bases sitting between them. CDR1 is MNHNS, CDR2 SASEGT, per germline. CDR3: CASSDGFGRGLQPQHF. The CDR3 DNA sequence: TGTGCCAGCAGTGACGGGTTTGGGAGGGGACTTCAGCCCCAGCATTTT.

V is TRBV5-1 and J is TRBJ2-7; unclear D gene. V was cut by 5 bases and J by 2 bases, with 17 bases left in between. Germline V gene sequence: CDR1 SGHRS, CDR2 YFSETQ. This CDR3 spans 15 amino acids. The DNA of the CDR3 is TGCGCCAGCAGTCTAGGTGGAGCGAGGACCTACGAGCAGTACTTC. Its protein product is CASSLGGARTYEQYF.